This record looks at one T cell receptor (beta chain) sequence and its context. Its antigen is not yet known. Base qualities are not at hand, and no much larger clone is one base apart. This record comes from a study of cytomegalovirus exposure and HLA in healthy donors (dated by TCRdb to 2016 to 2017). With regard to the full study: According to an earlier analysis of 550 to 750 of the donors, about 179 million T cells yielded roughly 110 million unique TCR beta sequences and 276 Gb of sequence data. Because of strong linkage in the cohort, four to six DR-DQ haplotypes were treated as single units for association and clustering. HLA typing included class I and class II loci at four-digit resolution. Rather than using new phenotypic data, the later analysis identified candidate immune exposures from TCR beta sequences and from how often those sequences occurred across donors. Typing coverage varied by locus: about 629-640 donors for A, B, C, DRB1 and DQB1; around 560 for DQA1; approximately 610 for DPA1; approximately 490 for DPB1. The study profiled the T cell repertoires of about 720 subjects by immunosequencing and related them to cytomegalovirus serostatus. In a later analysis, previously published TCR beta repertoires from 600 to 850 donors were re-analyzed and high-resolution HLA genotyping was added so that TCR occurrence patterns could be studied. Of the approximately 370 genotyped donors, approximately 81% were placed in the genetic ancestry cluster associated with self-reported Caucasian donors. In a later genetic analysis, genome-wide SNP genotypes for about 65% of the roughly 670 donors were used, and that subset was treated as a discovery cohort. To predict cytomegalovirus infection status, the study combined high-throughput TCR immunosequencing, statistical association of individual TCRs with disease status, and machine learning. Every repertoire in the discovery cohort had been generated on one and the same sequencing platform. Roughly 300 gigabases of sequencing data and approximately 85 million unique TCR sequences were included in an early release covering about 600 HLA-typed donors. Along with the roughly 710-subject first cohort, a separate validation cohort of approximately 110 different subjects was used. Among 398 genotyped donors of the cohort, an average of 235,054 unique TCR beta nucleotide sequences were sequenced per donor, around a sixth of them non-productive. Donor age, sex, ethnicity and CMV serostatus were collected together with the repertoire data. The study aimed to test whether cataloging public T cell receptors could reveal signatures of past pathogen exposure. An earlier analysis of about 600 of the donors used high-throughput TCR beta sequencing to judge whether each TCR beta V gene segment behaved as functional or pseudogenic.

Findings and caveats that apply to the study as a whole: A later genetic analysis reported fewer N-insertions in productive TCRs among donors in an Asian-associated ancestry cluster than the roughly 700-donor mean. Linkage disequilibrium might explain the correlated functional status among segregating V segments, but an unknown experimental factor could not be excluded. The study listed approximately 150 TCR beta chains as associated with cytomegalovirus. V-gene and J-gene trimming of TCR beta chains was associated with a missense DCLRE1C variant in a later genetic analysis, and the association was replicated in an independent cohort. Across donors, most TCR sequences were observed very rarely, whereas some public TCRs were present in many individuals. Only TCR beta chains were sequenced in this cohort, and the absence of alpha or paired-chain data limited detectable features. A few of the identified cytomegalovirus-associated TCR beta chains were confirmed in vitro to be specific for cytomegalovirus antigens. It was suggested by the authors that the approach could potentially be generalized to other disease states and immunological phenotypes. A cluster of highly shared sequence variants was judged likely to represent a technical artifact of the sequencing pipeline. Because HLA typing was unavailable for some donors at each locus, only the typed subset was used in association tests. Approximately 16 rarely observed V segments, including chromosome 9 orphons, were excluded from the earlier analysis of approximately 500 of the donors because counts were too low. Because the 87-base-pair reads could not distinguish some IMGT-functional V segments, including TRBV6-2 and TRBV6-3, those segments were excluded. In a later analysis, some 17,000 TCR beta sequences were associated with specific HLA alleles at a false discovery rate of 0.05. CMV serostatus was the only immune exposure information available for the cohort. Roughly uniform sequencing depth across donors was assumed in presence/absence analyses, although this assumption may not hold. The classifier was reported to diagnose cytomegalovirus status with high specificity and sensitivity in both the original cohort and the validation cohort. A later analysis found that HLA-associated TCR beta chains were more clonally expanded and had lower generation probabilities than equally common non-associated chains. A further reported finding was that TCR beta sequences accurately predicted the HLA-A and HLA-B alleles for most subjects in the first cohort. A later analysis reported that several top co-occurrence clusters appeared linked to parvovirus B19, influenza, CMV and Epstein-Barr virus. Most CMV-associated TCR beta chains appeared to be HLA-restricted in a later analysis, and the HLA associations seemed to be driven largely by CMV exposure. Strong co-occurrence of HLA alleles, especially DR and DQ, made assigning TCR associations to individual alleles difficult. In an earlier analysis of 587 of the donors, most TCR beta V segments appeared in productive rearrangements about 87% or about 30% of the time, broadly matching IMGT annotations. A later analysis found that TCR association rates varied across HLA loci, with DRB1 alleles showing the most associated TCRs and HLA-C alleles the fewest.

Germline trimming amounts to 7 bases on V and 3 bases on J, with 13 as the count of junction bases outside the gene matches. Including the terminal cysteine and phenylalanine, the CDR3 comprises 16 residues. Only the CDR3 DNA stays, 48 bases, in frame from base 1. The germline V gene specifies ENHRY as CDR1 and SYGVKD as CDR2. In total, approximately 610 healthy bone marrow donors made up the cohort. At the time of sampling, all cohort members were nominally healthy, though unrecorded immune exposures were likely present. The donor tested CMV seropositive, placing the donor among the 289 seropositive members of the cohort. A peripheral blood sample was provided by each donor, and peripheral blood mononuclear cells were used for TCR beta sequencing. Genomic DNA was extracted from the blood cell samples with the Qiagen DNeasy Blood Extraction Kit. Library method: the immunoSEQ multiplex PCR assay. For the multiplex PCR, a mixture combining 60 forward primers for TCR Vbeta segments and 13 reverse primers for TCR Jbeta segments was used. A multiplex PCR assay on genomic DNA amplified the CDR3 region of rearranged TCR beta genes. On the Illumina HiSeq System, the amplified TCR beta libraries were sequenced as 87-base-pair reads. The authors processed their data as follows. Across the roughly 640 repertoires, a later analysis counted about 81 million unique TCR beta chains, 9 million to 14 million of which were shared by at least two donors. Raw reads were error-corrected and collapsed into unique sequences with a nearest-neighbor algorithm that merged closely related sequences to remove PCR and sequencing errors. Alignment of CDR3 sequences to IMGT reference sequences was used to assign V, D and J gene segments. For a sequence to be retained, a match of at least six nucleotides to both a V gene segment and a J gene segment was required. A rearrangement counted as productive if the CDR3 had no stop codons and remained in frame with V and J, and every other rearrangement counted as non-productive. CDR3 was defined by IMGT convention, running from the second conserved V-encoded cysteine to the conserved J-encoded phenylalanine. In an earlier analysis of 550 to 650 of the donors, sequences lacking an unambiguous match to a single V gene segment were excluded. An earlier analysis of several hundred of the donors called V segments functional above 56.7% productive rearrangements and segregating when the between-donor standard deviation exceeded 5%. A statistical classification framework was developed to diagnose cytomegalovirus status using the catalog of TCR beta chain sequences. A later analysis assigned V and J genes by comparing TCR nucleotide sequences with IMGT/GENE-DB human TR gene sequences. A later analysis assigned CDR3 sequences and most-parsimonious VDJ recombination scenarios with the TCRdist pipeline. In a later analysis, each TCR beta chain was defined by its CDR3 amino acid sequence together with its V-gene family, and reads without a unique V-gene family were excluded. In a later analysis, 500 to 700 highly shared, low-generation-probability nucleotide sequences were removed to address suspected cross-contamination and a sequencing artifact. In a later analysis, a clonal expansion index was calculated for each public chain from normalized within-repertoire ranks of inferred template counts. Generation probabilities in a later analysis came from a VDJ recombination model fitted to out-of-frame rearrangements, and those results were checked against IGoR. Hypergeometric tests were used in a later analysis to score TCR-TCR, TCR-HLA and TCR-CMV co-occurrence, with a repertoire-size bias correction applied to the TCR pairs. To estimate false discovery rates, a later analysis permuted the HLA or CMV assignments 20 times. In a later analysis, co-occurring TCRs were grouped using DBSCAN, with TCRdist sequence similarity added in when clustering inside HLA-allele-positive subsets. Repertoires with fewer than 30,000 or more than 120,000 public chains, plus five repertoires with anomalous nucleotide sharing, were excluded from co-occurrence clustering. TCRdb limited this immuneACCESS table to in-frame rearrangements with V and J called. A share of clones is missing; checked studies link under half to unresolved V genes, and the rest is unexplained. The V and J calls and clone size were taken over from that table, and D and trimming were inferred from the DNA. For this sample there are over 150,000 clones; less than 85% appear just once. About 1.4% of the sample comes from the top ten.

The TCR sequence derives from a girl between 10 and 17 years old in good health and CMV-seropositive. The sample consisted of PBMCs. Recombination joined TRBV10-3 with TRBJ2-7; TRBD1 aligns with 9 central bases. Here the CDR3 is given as CAIMGAGQGRLYEQYF. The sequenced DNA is TGTGCCATCATGGGCGCGGGACAGGGCAGACTCTACGAGCAGTACTTC.